This T cell receptor (beta chain) was sequenced for a study of shared clonotypes between healthy human individuals. Study outcomes and limitations: How much donors shared clonotypes was expected to be affected by sequencing depth.

With regard to this clone: What it binds is unknown.

V was trimmed by 2 bases and J by 5 bases, leaving 12 bases between them. Germline V lookup: CDR1 SNHLY, CDR2 FYNNEI. The CDR3 is made up of 14 amino acids. TCRdb keeps only in-frame clones here, not all; method: immunoSEQ multiplex PCR. This repertoire shows about 2.3 million clones, 80% to 95% found once; its top ten account for 0.37%. This sequence was found in a man aged 18 to 30 in good health. Some clones in this sample may be carry-over from other donors' samples. The sequenced sample was naive CD4+ T cells from PBMCs. Subset here: CD45RA+ positively selected. This chain connects TRBV2 to TRBJ2-5; a weak D match, TRBD1 (6 bases). This CDR3 is CASSERDRGETQYF. CDR3 DNA: TGTGCCAGCAGTGAAAGGGATAGGGGGGAGACCCAGTACTTC. The variable domain in full, with the rest retrieved from reference TRBV2 and TRBJ2-5, is EPEVTQTPSHQVTQMGQEVILRCVPISNHLYFYWYRQILGQKVEFLVSFYNNEISEKSEIFDDQFSVERPDGSNFTLKIRSTKLEDSAMYFCASSERDRGETQYFGPGTRLLVL.